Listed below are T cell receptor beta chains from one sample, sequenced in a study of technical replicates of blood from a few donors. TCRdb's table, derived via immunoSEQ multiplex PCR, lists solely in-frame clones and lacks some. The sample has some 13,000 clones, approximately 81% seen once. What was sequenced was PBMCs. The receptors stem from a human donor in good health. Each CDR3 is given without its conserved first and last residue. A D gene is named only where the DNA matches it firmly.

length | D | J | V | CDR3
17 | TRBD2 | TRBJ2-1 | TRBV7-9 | ASSALGGLAGPSYNEQF
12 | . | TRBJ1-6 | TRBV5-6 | ASSRRGLESPLH
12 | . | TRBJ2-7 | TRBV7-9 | ASSLLRDAAEQY
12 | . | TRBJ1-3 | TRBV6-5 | ASSRTGVGNTIY
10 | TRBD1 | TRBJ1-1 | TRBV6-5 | ASISQGDEAF
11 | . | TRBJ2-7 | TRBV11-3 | ASSSRQGSEQY
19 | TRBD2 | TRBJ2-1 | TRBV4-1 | ASSQDLSTSGSALIGDEQF
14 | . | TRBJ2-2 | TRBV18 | ASSPAGTANTGELF
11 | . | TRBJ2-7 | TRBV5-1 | ASSTRSSYEQY
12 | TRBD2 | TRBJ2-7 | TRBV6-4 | ASSESSGSHEQY
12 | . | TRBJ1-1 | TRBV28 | ASSLLLQGTEAF
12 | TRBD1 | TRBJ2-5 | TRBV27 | ASSLLGGRGTQY
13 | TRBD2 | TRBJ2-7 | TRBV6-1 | ASSDEAGYSYEQY
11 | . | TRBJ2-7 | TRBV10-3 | AISVYRAYEQY
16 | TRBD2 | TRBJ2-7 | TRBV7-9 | ASSLDGLAGGWTYEQY
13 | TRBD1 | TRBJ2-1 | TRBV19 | ASSIGTGLPNEQF
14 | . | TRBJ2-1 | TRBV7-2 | ASSFWLGTPYNEQF
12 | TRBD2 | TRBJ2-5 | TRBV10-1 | ASSETGGGETQY
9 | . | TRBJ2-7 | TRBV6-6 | ASSPQYEQY
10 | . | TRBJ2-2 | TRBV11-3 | ASSPNTGELF
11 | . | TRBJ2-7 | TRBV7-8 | ASSLAGVHEQY
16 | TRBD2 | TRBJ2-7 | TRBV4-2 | ASSQEPMAAGAAYEQY